A selection of T cell receptor beta chains follows, all from one sample in a study of shared clonotypes between healthy human individuals. TCRdb's copy holds only in-frame clones and misses some; the assay was immunoSEQ multiplex PCR. The table records more than 2,000,000 clones, over 85% of them present only once. What was sequenced was naive CD4+ T cells from PBMCs. The receptors shown here come from a man younger than 30 in good health. Some clones in this sample may be carry-over from other donors' samples. CDR3s leave out the opening cysteine and the closing phenylalanine or tryptophan. The D gene is left open where the match is weak. Part of the rows lack a size; the others show once, few, many or a class for expanded clones.

>.|.|TRBV6-5
ASSETASGGGYT
>.|TRBD2|TRBV18
ASSAASGGNNEQF
>.|.|TRBV4-2
ASSPGPIEEQF
>.|TRBD1|TRBV5-1
ASSPGTGGEGGQY
>.|TRBD1|TRBV6-6
ASSPRTGVSEQY
>.|.|TRBV19
ATGGRATANTEAF
>.|.|TRBV28
ASRTPVFVGSEQY
>.|TRBD2|TRBV28
ASSRSLAESKNIQY
>.|.|TRBV5-1
ASSVNGEQY
>.|TRBD2|TRBV19
ASSLAGDLHGELF
>few|TRBD1|TRBV27
ASRRGQGASEAF
>.|.|TRBV5-6
ASSLGGTNEKLF
>.|.|TRBV28
ASSPGSSANTGELF
>.|.|TRBV28
ASSLRPSSPGTEQY
>.|.|TRBV5-1
ASSLGGEGQETQY
>.|TRBD1|TRBV19
ASSIRGTANEKLF
>.|TRBD1|TRBV5-1
ASSLRTGREDTQY
>.|.|TRBV6-5
ASTYRETQY
>.|TRBD2|TRBV5-1
ASVQDPGTSGSEQF
>.|.|TRBV28
ASSSEALRGLDTQY
>few|TRBD1|TRBV29-1
SAVDREANTEAF
>.|.|TRBV5-6
ASSSPSVTQY
>few|.|TRBV5-1
ASSQGTGSTEAF
>.|.|TRBV28
ASVVGRSNQPQH
>.|.|TRBV27
ATNSVGLGFETQY
>.|.|TRBV29-1
SVGPGVGENSNQPQH
>.|TRBD1|TRBV4-1
ASSQDRRQGGHYGYT
>.|TRBD1|TRBV6-6
ASSYGDRGTGQPQH
>once|.|TRBV5-6
ASSLDPAQESPLH
>.|.|TRBV9
ASSARQAGTDTQY
>.|.|TRBV9
ASSPQQGFYEQY
>.|.|TRBV9
ASSVGGGFQETQY
>once|.|TRBV18
ASSPLPRSSYEQY
>few|.|TRBV5-1
ASSLEGNSNQPQH
>.|TRBD2|TRBV13
ASSPGTSGPPSYEQY
>.|TRBD2|TRBV6-6
ASRSSSGRDTYEQY
>.|.|TRBV10-3
AISARLADLTDTQY
>.|TRBD2|TRBV18
ASSPISLAGDEQY
>once|.|TRBV5-1
ASSFSVGITSGANVLT
>.|.|TRBV5-1
ASSLGWSDTQY
>.|TRBD2|TRBV6-5
ASSYDGTSGYEQY
>.|.|TRBV27
ASSLRSDTQY
>.|.|TRBV29-1
SARRLRGDQETQY
>.|TRBD1|TRBV28
ASSSPQGGNTEAF
>.|.|TRBV5-1
ASSHPKSSYNEQF
>.|TRBD2|TRBV2
ASSEALLAGRTDTQY
>.|TRBD1|TRBV19
ASSGGDRANYGYT
>.|.|TRBV19
ASSILRGPSYEQY
>.|.|TRBV19
ASSVGNQPQH
>.|.|TRBV7-3
ASSPRGGYYTDTQY
>.|.|TRBV30
AWSTSDYEQY
>.|.|TRBV9
ASSAGIPAEAF
>.|.|TRBV27
AGDSYNEQF